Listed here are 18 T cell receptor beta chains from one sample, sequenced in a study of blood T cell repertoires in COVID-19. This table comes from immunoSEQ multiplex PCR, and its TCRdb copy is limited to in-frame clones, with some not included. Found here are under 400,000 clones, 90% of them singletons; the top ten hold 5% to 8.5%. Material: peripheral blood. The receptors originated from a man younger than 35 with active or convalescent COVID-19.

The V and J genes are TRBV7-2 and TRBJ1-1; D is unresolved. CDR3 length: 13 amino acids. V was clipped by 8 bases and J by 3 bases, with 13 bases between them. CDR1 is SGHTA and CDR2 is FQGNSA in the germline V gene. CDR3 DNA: TGTGCCAGCCTGAGGAGGGAAGACACTGAAGCTTTCTTT. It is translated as CASLRREDTEAFF.

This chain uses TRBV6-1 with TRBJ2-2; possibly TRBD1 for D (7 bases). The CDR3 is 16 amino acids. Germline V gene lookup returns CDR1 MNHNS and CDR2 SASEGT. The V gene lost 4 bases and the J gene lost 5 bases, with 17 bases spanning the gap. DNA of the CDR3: TGTGCCAGCAGTGCTCAATCGACAGGGAGGACCGGGGAGCTGTTTTTT. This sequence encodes CASSAQSTGRTGELFF.

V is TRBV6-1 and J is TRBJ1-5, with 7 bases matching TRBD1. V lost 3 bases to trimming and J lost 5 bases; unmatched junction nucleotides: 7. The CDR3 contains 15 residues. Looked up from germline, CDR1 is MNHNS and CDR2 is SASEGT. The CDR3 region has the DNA TGTGCCAGCAGTGATGTGGGCAGGGGGTATCAGCCCCAGCATTTT. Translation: CASSDVGRGYQPQHF.

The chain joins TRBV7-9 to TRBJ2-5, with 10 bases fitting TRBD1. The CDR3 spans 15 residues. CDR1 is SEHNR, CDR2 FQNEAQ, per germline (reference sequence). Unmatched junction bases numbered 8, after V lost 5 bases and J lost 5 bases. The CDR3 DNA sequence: TGTGCCAGCAGCCTGCGGACAGGGGGATCCGAGACCCAGTACTTC. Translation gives CASSLRTGGSETQYF.

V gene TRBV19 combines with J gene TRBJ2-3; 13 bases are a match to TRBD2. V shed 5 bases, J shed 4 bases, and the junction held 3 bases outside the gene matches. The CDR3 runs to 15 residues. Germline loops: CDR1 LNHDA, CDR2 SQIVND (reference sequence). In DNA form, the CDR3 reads TGTGCCAGTAGTCACGGGACTAGCGGGGCAGATACGCAGTATTTT. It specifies CASSHGTSGADTQYF.

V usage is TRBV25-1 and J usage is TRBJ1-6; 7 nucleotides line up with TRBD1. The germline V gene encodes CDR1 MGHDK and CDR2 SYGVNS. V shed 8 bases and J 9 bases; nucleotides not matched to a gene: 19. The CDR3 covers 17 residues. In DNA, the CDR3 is TGTGCCAGCCTACCGGGACAGCAAACCGACGGTGGTTCACCCCTCCACTTT. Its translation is CASLPGQQTDGGSPLHF.

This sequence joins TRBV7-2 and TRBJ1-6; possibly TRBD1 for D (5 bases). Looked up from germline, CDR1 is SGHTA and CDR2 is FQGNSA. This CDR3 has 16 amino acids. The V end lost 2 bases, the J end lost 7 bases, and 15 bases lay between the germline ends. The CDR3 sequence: CASSLIGGAPNSPLHF. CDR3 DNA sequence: TGTGCCAGCAGCTTAATCGGTGGGGCCCCGAATTCACCCCTCCACTTT.

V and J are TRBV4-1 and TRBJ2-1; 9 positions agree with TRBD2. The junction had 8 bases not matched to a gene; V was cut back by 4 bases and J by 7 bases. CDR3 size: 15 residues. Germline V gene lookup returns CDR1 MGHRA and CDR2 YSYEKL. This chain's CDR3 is CASSRAGGPINEQFF. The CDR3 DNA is TGCGCCAGCAGCCGGGCGGGGGGGCCTATAAATGAGCAGTTCTTC.

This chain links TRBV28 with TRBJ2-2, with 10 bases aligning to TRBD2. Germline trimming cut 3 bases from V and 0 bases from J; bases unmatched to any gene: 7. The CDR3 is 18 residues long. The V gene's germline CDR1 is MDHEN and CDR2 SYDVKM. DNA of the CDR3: TGTGCCAGCAGTTTTCGAGTTAGCGGGGGGTCGAACACCGGGGAGCTGTTTTTT. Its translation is CASSFRVSGGSNTGELFF.

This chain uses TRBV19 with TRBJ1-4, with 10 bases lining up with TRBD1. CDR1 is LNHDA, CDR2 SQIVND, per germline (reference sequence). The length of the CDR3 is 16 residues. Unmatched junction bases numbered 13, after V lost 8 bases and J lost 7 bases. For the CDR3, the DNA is TGTGCCAGTGGAAAAATACGACAGGGGGCGGGTGAAAAACTGTTTTTT. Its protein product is CASGKIRQGAGEKLFF.

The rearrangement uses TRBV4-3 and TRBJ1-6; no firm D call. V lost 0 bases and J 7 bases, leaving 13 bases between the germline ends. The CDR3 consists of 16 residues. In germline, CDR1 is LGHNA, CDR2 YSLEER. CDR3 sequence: CASSQDLAGSNSPLHF. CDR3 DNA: TGCGCCAGCAGCCAAGATCTGGCCGGGAGCAATTCACCCCTCCACTTT.

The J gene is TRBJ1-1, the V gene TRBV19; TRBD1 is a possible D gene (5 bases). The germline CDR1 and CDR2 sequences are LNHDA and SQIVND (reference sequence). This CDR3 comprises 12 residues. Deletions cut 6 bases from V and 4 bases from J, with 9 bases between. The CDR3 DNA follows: TGTGCCAGTAGGTGGGGGGTCACTGAAGCTTTCTTT. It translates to CASRWGVTEAFF.

CDR3 in amino acids: CASSYYSRTYEQYF. As DNA, the CDR3 is TGTGCCAGCAGTTATTACAGCCGAACCTACGAGCAGTACTTC. The chain carries TRBV6-5 and TRBJ2-7; D call uncertain. The CDR3 runs 14 residues. From germline, CDR1 is MNHEY and CDR2 SVGAGI. Trimming took 3 bases from V and 2 from J, leaving 11 bases between them.

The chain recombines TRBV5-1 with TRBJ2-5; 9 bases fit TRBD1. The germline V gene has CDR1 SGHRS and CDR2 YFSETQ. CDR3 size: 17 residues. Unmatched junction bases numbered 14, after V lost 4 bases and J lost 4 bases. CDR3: CASSPVGLGTGRETQYF. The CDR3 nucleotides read TGCGCCAGCAGCCCGGTAGGCTTAGGGACAGGGAGAGAGACCCAGTACTTC.

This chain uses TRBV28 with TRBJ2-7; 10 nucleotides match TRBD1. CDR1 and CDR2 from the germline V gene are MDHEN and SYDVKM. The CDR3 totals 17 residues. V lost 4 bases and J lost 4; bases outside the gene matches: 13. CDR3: CASSSPLGTGERYEQYF. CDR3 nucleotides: TGTGCCAGCAGTTCCCCCTTAGGGACAGGGGAAAGATACGAGCAGTACTTC.

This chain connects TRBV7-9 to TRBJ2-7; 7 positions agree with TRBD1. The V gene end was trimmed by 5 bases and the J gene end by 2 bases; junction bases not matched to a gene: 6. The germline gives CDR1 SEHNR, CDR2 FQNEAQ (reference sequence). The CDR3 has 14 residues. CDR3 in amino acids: CASSAKRGPYEQYF. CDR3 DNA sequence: TGTGCCAGCAGCGCTAAGAGGGGGCCCTACGAGCAGTACTTC.

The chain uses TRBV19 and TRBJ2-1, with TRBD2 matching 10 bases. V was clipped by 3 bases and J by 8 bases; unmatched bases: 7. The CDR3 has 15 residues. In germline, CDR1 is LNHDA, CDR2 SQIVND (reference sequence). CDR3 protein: CASSILAGAADEQFF. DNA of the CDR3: TGTGCCAGTAGTATTCTAGCGGGAGCGGCGGATGAGCAGTTCTTC. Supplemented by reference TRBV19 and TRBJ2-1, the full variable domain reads DGGITQSPKYLFRKEGQNVTLSCEQNLNHDAMYWYRQDPGQGLRLIYYSQIVNDFQKGDIAEGYSVSREKKESFPLTVTSAQKNPTAFYLCASSILAGAADEQFFGPGTRLTVL.

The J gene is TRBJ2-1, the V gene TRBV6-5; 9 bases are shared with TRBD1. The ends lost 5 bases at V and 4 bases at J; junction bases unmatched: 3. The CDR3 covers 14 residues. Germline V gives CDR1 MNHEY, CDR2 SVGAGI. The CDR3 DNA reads TGTGCCAGCAGTAGACAGGGGGTATACAATGAGCAGTTCTTC. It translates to CASSRQGVYNEQFF.